Listed below are T cell receptor beta chains from one sample, sequenced in a study of early T cells in non-severe SARS-CoV-2 infection. Via MiXCR, TCRdb re-called the 5' RACE reads, giving one row per CDR3 protein. The sample lists tens of thousands of distinct CDR3 sequences; under 10% were seen once. Sequencing input: whole blood. The receptors shown here come from an adult who was a healthcare worker with PCR-confirmed SARS-CoV-2 infection or an uninfected control (not recorded which). Both conserved end residues are part of each CDR3. The D gene is left open where the match is weak. For some rows the clone size is stated as once, few or many, or as a class when expanded; others skip it.

D gene	V gene	J gene	CDR3 length	clone size	CDR3 protein	CDR3 DNA
-	TRBV29-1	TRBJ1-1	12	many	CSTGHPNTEAFF	TGCAGCACCGGACACCCGAACACTGAAGCTTTCTTT
TRBD1	TRBV29-1	TRBJ1-4	15	few	CSVRTGTGDSGKLFF	TGCAGCGTGCGAACCGGGACAGGGGACTCAGGAAAACTGTTTTTT
-	TRBV20-1	TRBJ2-2	13	-	CSARALGTGELFF	TGCAGTGCCCGGGCCCTGGGTACCGGGGAGCTGTTTTTT
-	TRBV10-3	TRBJ2-1	14	few	CAITPGQNYNEQFF	TGTGCCATCACGCCGGGACAAAACTACAATGAGCAGTTCTTC
TRBD1	TRBV15	TRBJ2-3	14	many	CATSRDRATDTQYF	TGTGCCACCAGCAGGGACAGGGCTACAGATACGCAGTATTTT
-	TRBV7-9	TRBJ1-1	9	many	CASSPEAFF	TGTGCCAGCAGCCCTGAAGCTTTCTTT
-	TRBV20-1	TRBJ2-5	13	many	CSAPIQLQETQYF	TGCAGTGCTCCCATCCAGCTTCAAGAGACCCAGTACTTC
TRBD1	TRBV5-6	TRBJ1-2	16	many	CASSGGTGSSNYGYTF	TGTGCCAGCAGCGGGGGGACAGGCTCTTCGAACTATGGCTACACCTTC
-	TRBV5-1	TRBJ1-5	14	many	CASSLEGGNQPQHF	TGCGCCAGCAGCTTGGAAGGGGGCAATCAGCCCCAGCATTTT
-	TRBV7-2	TRBJ2-1	16	many	CASSWGYSEGNNEQFF	TGTGCCAGCAGCTGGGGGTACAGTGAGGGTAACAATGAGCAGTTCTTC
TRBD1	TRBV11-1	TRBJ1-1	14	many	CASNRDRVGTEAFF	TGTGCCAGCAACCGGGACAGGGTCGGCACTGAAGCTTTCTTT
TRBD1	TRBV7-2	TRBJ1-5	17	many	CASSSRGTGGAGQPQHF	TGTGCCAGCAGCTCCAGAGGGACAGGGGGCGCGGGTCAGCCCCAGCATTTT
TRBD2	TRBV10-2	TRBJ2-5	15	many	CASSRRLAGEETQYF	TGCGCCAGCAGCCGCAGACTAGCGGGAGAAGAGACCCAGTACTTC
TRBD1	TRBV13	TRBJ2-6	17	many	CASSFPGQSSGANVLTF	TGTGCCAGCAGCTTCCCGGGACAGAGCTCTGGGGCCAACGTCCTGACTTTC
TRBD1	TRBV7-2	TRBJ2-2	14	few	CASSPGTGVGELFF	TGTGCCAGCAGCCCCGGGACAGGGGTCGGGGAGCTGTTTTTT
TRBD2	TRBV20-1	TRBJ2-1	15	many	CSASSGRGSYNEQFF	TGCAGTGCCTCTAGCGGGAGAGGCTCCTACAATGAGCAGTTCTTC
TRBD2	TRBV20-1	TRBJ2-2	16	many	CSAGSSGAPGTGELFF	TGCAGTGCGGGCAGTAGCGGGGCCCCGGGCACCGGGGAGCTGTTTTTT
TRBD2	TRBV5-5	TRBJ2-1	14	few	CASRSTSGFNEQFF	TGTGCCAGCAGATCGACTAGCGGTTTCAATGAGCAGTTCTTC
-	TRBV7-2	TRBJ1-6	16	-	CASSFLPGTNNSPLHF	TGTGCCAGCAGCTTTTTGCCAGGGACGAATAATTCACCCCTCCACTTT
-	TRBV11-2	TRBJ2-7	12	many	CASSRPSYEQYF	TGTGCCAGCAGCCGACCGAGCTACGAGCAGTACTTC
-	TRBV21-1	TRBJ2-5	17	-	CASSKIPKVAAQETQYF	TGTGCCAGCAGCAAAATCCCCAAGGTAGCAGCCCAAGAGACCCAGTACTTC
-	TRBV14	TRBJ2-1	14	few	CASSQVDNYNEQFF	TGTGCCAGCAGCCAAGTTGACAACTACAATGAGCAGTTCTTC
-	TRBV6-4	TRBJ1-1	13	many	CASSDSWGLRAFF	TGTGCCAGCAGTGACTCTTGGGGGCTACGAGCTTTCTTT
TRBD2	TRBV7-2	TRBJ2-3	15	-	CASSLVLAGGDTQYF	TGTGCCAGCAGCTTAGTCCTAGCGGGAGGAGATACGCAGTATTTT
-	TRBV11-2	TRBJ2-1	14	many	CASTPQTTTHEQFF	TGTGCCAGCACCCCCCAGACGACTACCCATGAGCAGTTCTTC
-	TRBV29-1	TRBJ2-7	14	many	CSVELGQYSGEQYF	TGCAGCGTTGAGCTCGGACAGTACTCAGGCGAGCAGTACTTC
-	TRBV12-3/TRBV12-4	TRBJ1-2	13	few	CASRSGGIYGYTF	TGTGCCAGCCGCTCCGGGGGAATCTATGGCTACACCTTC
TRBD2	TRBV7-2	TRBJ2-1	14	few	CASSPGLVYNEQFF	TGTGCCAGCAGCCCGGGACTAGTCTACAATGAGCAGTTCTTC
TRBD2	TRBV29-1	TRBJ2-1	14	many	CSVGLADSYNEQFF	TGCAGCGTGGGACTAGCGGACTCCTACAATGAGCAGTTCTTC
TRBD1	TRBV24-1	TRBJ2-3	16	-	CATSDVRDRGGDTQYF	TGTGCCACCAGTGATGTCCGGGACAGGGGAGGAGATACGCAGTATTTT
-	TRBV9	TRBJ2-7	17	few	CASSGGVDRPGLYEQYF	TGTGCCAGCAGCGGGGGGGTCGACCGCCCTGGCCTCTACGAGCAGTACTTC
-	TRBV7-3	TRBJ2-3	14	-	CASSSGTSTDTQYF	TGTGCCAGCAGCTCCGGGACTAGCACAGATACGCAGTATTTT
TRBD2	TRBV29-1	TRBJ2-3	13	-	CSVPGTSLDTQYF	TGCAGCGTTCCGGGGACTAGCCTGGATACGCAGTATTTT
TRBD1	TRBV6-2/TRBV6-3	TRBJ2-3	16	many	CASSYFRGQGKDTQYF	TGTGCCAGCAGTTACTTCCGGGGACAGGGAAAGGATACGCAGTATTTT